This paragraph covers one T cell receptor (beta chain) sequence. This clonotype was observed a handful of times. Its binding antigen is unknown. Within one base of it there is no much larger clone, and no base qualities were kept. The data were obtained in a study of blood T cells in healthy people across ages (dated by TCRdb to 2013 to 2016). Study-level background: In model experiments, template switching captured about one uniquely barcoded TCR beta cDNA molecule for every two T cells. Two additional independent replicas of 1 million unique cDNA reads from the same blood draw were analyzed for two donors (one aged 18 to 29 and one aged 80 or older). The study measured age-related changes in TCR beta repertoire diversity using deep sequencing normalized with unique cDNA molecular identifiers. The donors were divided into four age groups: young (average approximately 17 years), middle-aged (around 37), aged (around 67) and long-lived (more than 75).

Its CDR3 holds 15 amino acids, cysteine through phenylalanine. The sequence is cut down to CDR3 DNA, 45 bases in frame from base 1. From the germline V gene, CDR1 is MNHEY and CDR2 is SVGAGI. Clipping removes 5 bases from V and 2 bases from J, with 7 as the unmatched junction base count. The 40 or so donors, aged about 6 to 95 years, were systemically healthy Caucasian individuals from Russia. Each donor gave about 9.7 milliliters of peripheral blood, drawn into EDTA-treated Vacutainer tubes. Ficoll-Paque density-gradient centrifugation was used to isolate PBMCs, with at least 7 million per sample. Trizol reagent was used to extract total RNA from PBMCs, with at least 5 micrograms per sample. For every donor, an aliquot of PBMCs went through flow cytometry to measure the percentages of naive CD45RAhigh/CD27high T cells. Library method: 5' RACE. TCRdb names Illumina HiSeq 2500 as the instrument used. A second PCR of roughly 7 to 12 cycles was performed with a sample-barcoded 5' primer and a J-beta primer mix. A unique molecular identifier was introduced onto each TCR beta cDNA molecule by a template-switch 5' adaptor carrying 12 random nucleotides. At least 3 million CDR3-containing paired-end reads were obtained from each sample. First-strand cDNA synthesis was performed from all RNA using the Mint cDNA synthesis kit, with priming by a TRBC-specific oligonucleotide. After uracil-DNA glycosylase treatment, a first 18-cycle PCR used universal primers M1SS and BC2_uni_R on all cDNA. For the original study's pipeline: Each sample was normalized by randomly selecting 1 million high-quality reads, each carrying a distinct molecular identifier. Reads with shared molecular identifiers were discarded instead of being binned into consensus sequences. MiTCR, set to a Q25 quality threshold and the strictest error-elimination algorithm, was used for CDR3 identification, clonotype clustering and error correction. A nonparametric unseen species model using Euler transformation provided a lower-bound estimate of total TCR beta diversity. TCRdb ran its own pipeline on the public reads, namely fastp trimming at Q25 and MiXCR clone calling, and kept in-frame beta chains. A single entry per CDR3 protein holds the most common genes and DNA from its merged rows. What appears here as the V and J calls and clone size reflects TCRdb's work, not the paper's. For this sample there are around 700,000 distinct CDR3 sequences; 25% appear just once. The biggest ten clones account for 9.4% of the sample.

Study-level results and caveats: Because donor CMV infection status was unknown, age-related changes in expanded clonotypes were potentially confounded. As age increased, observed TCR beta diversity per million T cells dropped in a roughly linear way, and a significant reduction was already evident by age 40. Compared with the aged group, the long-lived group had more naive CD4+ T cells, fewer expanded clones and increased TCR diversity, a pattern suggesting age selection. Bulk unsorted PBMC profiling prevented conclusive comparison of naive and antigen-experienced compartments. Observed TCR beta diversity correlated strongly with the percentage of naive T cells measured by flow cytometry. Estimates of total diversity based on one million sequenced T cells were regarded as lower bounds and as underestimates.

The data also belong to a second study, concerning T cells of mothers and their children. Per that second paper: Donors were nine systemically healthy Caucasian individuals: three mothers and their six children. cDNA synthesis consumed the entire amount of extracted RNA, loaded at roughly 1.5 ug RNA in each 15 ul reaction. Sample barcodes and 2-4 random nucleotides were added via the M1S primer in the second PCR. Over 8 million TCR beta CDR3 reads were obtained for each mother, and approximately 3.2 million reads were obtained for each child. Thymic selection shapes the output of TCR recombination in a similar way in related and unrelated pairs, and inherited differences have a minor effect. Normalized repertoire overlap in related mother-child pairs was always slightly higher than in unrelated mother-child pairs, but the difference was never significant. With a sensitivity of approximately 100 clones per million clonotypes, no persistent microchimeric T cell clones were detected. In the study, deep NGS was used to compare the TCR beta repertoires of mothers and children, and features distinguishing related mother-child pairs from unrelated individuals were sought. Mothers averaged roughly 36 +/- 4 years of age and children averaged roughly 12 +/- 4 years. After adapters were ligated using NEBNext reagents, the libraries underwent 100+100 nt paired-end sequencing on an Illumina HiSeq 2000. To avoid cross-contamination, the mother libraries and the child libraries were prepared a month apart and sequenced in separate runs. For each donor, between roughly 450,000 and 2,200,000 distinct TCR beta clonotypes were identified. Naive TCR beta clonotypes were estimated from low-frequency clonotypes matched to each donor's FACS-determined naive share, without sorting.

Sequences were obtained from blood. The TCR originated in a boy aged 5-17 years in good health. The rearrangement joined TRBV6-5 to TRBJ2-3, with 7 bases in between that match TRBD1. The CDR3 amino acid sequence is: CASSPRDSYTDTQYF. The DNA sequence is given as TGTGCCAGCAGTCCTAGGGACAGTTACACAGATACGCAGTATTTT.